The 27 T cell receptor beta chains below all came from one sample that was sequenced in a study of metastatic and nonmetastatic thyroid tumors. TCRdb ran MiXCR on the PCR reads. In the table there are approximately 6,100 clones, roughly 29% of which are singletons. Treatment of any kind had been given to no patient before thyroid surgery. Sequencing used adjacent normal tissue. Every receptor here comes from a female donor with papillary thyroid cancer or a benign thyroid nodule (not recorded which). Some clones in this sample may be carry-over from other donors' samples.

The V call is TRBV7-9, the J call TRBJ1-2, with 11 bases matching TRBD1. This CDR3 has 15 amino acids. Trimming at V came to 4 bases and at J to 7 bases, leaving 8 bases not matched to a gene. Germline lookup yields CDR1 SEHNR and CDR2 FQNEAQ (reference sequence). For the CDR3, the DNA is TGTGCCAGCAGCTACGGACAGGGGGCGCCCTCTGGCTACACCTTC. Protein: CASSYGQGAPSGYTF.

This clone came up a few times. The chain carries TRBV6-9 and TRBJ1-2; a weak D match, TRBD1 (5 bases). CDR3 length: 15 residues. Germline-derived CDR1 and CDR2 are MNHGY and SVAAGI. The ends were cut back, 3 bases at V and 4 bases at J, with 15 bases in the middle. The CDR3 coding sequence is TGTGCCAGCAGTTACTCGTGGGGCGCTGGCTATGGCTACACCTTC. Its translation: CASSYSWGAGYGYTF.

The chain recombines TRBV7-2 with TRBJ1-1, with TRBD1 as a possible D gene (6 bases). Germline loops: CDR1 SGHTA, CDR2 FQGNSA. V was shortened by 5 bases and J by 8 bases, with 12 bases between the two germline ends. This CDR3 spans 12 amino acids. The DNA of the CDR3 is TGTGCCAGCAGCCTGGGGGCGCAGGAAGCTTTCTTT. Amino acid sequence: CASSLGAQEAFF.

For this clone: The junction departs from the called germline gene at one end, perhaps through a read error. The V gene is TRBV5-1, the J gene TRBJ2-7, with D maybe TRBD2 (6 bases). The V gene's germline CDR1 is SGHRS and CDR2 YFSETQ. This CDR3 has 15 residues. The CDR3 DNA reads TGCGCCAGCAGATTGGATCCCGGGAGTATCGATGAGCAGTACTTC. Amino acids: CASRLDPGSIDEQYF.

The chain is built from TRBV20-1 and TRBJ2-1, with 7 bases that match TRBD1. The CDR3 spans 16 residues. The J segment lost 1 base and the V segment lost 3 bases, leaving 9 bases of the junction unmatched. Germline CDR1 and CDR2: DFQATT and SNEGSKA (reference sequence). DNA for the CDR3: TGCAGTGCTAGTGACAGGGTCTGGAATTCCTACAATGAGCAGTTCTTC. Protein: CSASDRVWNSYNEQFF.

The chain employs TRBV12-3 or TRBV12-4 and TRBJ2-7, with TRBD1 identical over 8 bases. V was pared by 6 bases and J by 6 bases, with 13 bases of the junction left unmatched. The CDR3 sequence is 15 residues long. The CDR3 DNA follows: TGTGCCAGCAGAGGGGGGACAGGAGGGACGGCCGAGCAGTACTTC. Translation: CASRGGTGGTAEQYF.

By sample fraction, this clone is medium-sized. The chain carries TRBV4-3 and TRBJ2-1; D perhaps matches TRBD2 (6 bases). CDR3 size: 15 residues. The ends were cut back, 1 base at V and 7 bases at J, with 14 bases in the middle. Per the germline V gene, CDR1 is LGHNA and CDR2 is YSLEER. The CDR3 spells CASSQAGREWNEQFF. Here the CDR3 DNA reads TGCGCCAGCAGCCAAGCCGGTCGGGAGTGGAATGAGCAGTTCTTC.

This chain joins TRBV20-1 and TRBJ1-1; 7 bases agree with TRBD1. Trimming at V came to 3 bases and at J to 0 bases, leaving 10 bases not matched to a gene. This CDR3 comprises 16 residues. In germline, CDR1 is DFQATT, CDR2 SNEGSKA (reference sequence). The CDR3 sequence is CSASQLGTDLNTEAFF. The CDR3 DNA is TGCAGTGCTAGTCAGCTGGGGACAGACTTGAACACTGAAGCTTTCTTT.

This clone was recorded many times. The chain couples TRBV18 to TRBJ1-1; the match to TRBD1 covers 9 bases. The CDR3 is made up of 14 amino acids. CDR1 is KGHSH and CDR2 is LQKENI in the germline V gene. V lost 2 bases and J lost 3; bases outside the gene matches: 1. The CDR3 region is CASSPRDRDTEAFF. Written as DNA, the CDR3 is TGTGCCAGCTCACCAAGGGACAGGGACACTGAAGCTTTCTTT.

The J gene is TRBJ2-7, the V gene TRBV2; 7 bases fit TRBD1. This CDR3 is built from 15 residues. Trimming cost V 5 bases and J 0 bases; bases outside gene matches: 7. Germline V CDR1 and CDR2: SNHLY, FYNNEI. CDR3 DNA sequence: TGTGCCAGCAGTACCAGACAGGGCGGCTCCTACGAGCAGTACTTC. The encoded protein is CASSTRQGGSYEQYF. Combining the CDR3 with reference TRBV2 and TRBJ2-7 gives the whole variable domain EPEVTQTPSHQVTQMGQEVILRCVPISNHLYFYWYRQILGQKVEFLVSFYNNEISEKSEIFDDQFSVERPDGSNFTLKIRSTKLEDSAMYFCASSTRQGGSYEQYFGPGTRLTVT.

V usage is TRBV6-6 and J usage is TRBJ2-7; either TRBD1 or TRBD2 may fit D (5 bases each). The CDR3 spans 11 residues. Germline assignment: CDR1 MNHNY and CDR2 SVGAGI (reference sequence). Trimming stripped 2 bases from V and 7 bases from J, with 6 bases between. CDR3 sequence (DNA): TGTGCCAGCAGTTACGAGGGGGAGCAGTACTTC. It yields the protein CASSYEGEQYF.

Relative to its sample, this clone is medium-sized. The chain couples TRBV19 to TRBJ2-2; D is tentatively TRBD1 or TRBD2 (5 bases each). The V end lost 6 bases, the J end lost 6 bases, and 11 bases lay between the germline ends. Germline V lookup: CDR1 LNHDA, CDR2 SQIVND (reference sequence). This CDR3 is 13 amino acids long. CDR3 amino acids: CASSREWAGELFF. CDR3 in DNA: TGTGCCAGTAGCAGGGAGTGGGCCGGGGAGCTGTTTTTT.

This clone was counted a few times. This chain uses TRBV19 with TRBJ2-7; D not resolved. Trimming stripped 2 bases from V and 0 bases from J, with 14 bases between. There are 16 residues in the CDR3. Germline V gene sequence: CDR1 LNHDA, CDR2 SQIVND (reference sequence). The CDR3 protein is CASSIQETVSSYEQYF. The CDR3 nucleotides read TGTGCCAGTAGTATACAAGAGACGGTGAGCTCCTACGAGCAGTACTTC.

This rearrangement joins TRBV9 to TRBJ2-2, with 10 bases identical to TRBD2. The V gene's germline CDR1 is SGDLS and CDR2 YYNGEE. V trimming: 2 bases; J trimming: 4 bases; junction bases outside the gene matches: 8. CDR3 length: 17 amino acids. As DNA, the CDR3 is TGTGCCAGCAGCGTTCCAGCGGGAGGGCCGGTCACCGGGGAGCTGTTTTTT. Amino acid sequence: CASSVPAGGPVTGELFF.

This clone was seen a few times. This chain uses TRBV12-3 or TRBV12-4 with TRBJ2-7; D is uncertain. The germline V and J ends were trimmed by 6 bases and 2 bases, with 14 bases remaining between them. The CDR3 extends over 14 amino acids. The CDR3 DNA is TGTGCCAGCAGCCGAGACACATCGACCTACGAGCAGTACTTC. As protein: CASSRDTSTYEQYF.

This clone appeared a few times. V usage is TRBV2 and J usage is TRBJ1-2; 10 nucleotides match TRBD1. V lost 6 bases to trimming and J lost 5 bases; unmatched junction nucleotides: 0. The CDR3 contains 12 residues. Germline CDR1 SNHLY, CDR2 FYNNEI. CDR3 sequence: CASRDRGYGYTF. CDR3 in DNA: TGTGCCAGCAGGGACAGGGGGTATGGCTACACCTTC.

This sequence joins TRBV11-1 and TRBJ1-1, with 7 bases matching TRBD1. V shed 1 base and J 8 bases; nucleotides not matched to a gene: 16. CDR1 and CDR2 (germline): SGHAT, FQDESV (reference sequence). This CDR3 spans 17 amino acids. The CDR3 is CASSLGISGQFTEEAFF. In DNA form, the CDR3 reads TGTGCCAGCAGCTTAGGGATATCGGGACAGTTCACTGAAGAAGCTTTCTTT.

This sequence joins TRBV4-1 and TRBJ1-5; D is unresolved. Germline values: CDR1 MGHRA, CDR2 YSYEKL. Trimming removed 1 base at V and 0 bases at J, with 7 bases between. The CDR3 totals 15 residues. Here the CDR3 reads CASSQAQYSNQPQHF. The DNA of the CDR3 is TGCGCCAGCAGCCAAGCACAGTATAGCAATCAGCCCCAGCATTTT.

A few counts support this clone. The chain combines TRBV27 with TRBJ2-3; D gene uncertain. The V end was cut by 6 bases, the J end by 2 bases, with 9 bases between. The CDR3 runs to 13 residues. Germline values: CDR1 MNHEY, CDR2 SMNVEV (reference sequence). The CDR3 loop reads CASSQEFTDTQYF. CDR3 coding DNA: TGTGCCAGCAGCCAGGAATTCACAGATACGCAGTATTTT.

This clone was counted between two and nine times. Possible read error: a much larger clone is one base away. The rearrangement joins TRBV6-2 or TRBV6-3 to TRBJ2-7, with unresolved D. The CDR3 is 16 amino acids. The germline V and J ends were trimmed by 0 bases and 3 bases, with 15 bases remaining between them. CDR1 MNHEY and CDR2 SVGEGT come from the germline V gene. CDR3 in amino acids: CASSYSMASGDYEQYF. The CDR3 bases are TGTGCCAGCAGTTACTCGATGGCCTCGGGTGACTACGAGCAGTACTTC.

This chain joins TRBV27 and TRBJ1-1; D is perhaps TRBD1 (5 bases). The CDR3 totals 16 residues. Germline V gives CDR1 MNHEY, CDR2 SMNVEV (reference sequence). V was shortened by 6 bases and J by 0 bases, with 17 bases between the two germline ends. In DNA, the CDR3 is TGTGCCAGCAGGGGAACAGGCGGCGGGATGAACACTGAAGCTTTCTTT. Amino acids: CASRGTGGGMNTEAFF.

This clone has only a few counts. This rearrangement joins TRBV12-3 or TRBV12-4 to TRBJ2-2; 9 bases line up with TRBD2. J was trimmed by 3 bases and V by 3 bases; bases with no gene match: 5. The CDR3 is 16 amino acids. The CDR3 nucleotides are TGTGCCAGCAGTTTCCAAGCGGGGGGTTACACCGGGGAGCTGTTTTTT. It yields the protein CASSFQAGGYTGELFF.

The chain couples TRBV3-1 to TRBJ2-7; 9 bases align to TRBD1. The CDR3 has 13 amino acids. Germline V gene lookup returns CDR1 LGHDT and CDR2 YNNKEL (reference sequence). With V trimmed by 6 bases and J by 6 bases, 6 bases remained unmatched. The CDR3 region is CASRRTGDAEQYF. The CDR3, as DNA: TGTGCCAGCAGAAGGACAGGGGATGCCGAGCAGTACTTC.

V and J are TRBV4-1 and TRBJ1-5, with a tentative D call TRBD1 (5 bases). This CDR3 is 15 amino acids long. V was shortened by 0 bases and J by 6 bases, with 12 bases between the two germline ends. Per germline, CDR1 MGHRA and CDR2 YSYEKL. As DNA, the CDR3 is TGCGCCAGCAGCCAAGACAGGGCGGTAGGTCAGCCCCAGCATTTT. As protein: CASSQDRAVGQPQHF.

This clone has a handful of counts. The chain recombines TRBV2 with TRBJ1-2; 7 nucleotides match TRBD1. CDR3 length equals 14 residues. The ends lost 4 bases at V and 6 bases at J; junction bases unmatched: 8. Germline-derived CDR1 and CDR2 are SNHLY and FYNNEI. The CDR3 DNA follows: TGTGCCAGCAGTGGACAGGGCGATATAGATGGCTACACCTTC. This codes for CASSGQGDIDGYTF.

This clone showed up just a few times. This sequence joins TRBV12-3 or TRBV12-4 and TRBJ2-1; the match to TRBD1 covers 8 bases. After removal of 3 bases from V and 4 bases from J, the junction contained 2 bases not matched to a gene. This CDR3 spans 14 amino acids. CDR3 nucleotides: TGTGCCAGCAGTTTCACAGGGGGATACAATGAGCAGTTCTTC. Translating it yields CASSFTGGYNEQFF.

The CDR3 coding sequence is TGCGCCAGCAGCCAAGCCACAGGGGGAGAAGTGGCGCAGTACTTC. Translated, it gives CASSQATGGEVAQYF. The rearrangement uses TRBV4-1 and TRBJ2-7, with TRBD1 matching 8 bases. In germline, CDR1 is MGHRA, CDR2 YSYEKL. This CDR3 has 15 amino acids. Trimming took 1 base from V and 9 from J; bases not matched to a gene: 11.